Here is one TCR beta chain with its context. Profiling relied on immunoSEQ multiplex PCR, and the TCRdb table lists in-frame clones only, not all of them. The sample has 300,000 to 350,000 clones, 86% seen once. This specimen belongs to a study of Ad26.COV2.S vaccination and SARS-CoV-2 variants. As to treatment: some 19 received Ad26.COV2.S at low or high dose, single or two shots; 5 received placebo; per-sample allocation not given. Sampling occurred on day 63 after the first vaccine or placebo injection. CDR3 length: 15 amino acids. Per the germline V gene, CDR1 is SEHNR and CDR2 is FQNEAQ (reference sequence). Trimming left V 6 bases short and J 0 bases short, with 14 bases between.

The starting material was peripheral blood, obtained in a trial of Ad26.COV2.S vaccine versus placebo. The clonotype originates from a person aged 18-65 years who received the Ad26.COV2.S COVID-19 vaccine or a placebo. The chain employs TRBV7-9 and TRBJ1-1; D unresolved. The CDR3 coding sequence is TGTGCCAGCAGTCCGACGCGGCGGTTGAACACTGAAGCTTTCTTT. This codes for CASSPTRRLNTEAFF.